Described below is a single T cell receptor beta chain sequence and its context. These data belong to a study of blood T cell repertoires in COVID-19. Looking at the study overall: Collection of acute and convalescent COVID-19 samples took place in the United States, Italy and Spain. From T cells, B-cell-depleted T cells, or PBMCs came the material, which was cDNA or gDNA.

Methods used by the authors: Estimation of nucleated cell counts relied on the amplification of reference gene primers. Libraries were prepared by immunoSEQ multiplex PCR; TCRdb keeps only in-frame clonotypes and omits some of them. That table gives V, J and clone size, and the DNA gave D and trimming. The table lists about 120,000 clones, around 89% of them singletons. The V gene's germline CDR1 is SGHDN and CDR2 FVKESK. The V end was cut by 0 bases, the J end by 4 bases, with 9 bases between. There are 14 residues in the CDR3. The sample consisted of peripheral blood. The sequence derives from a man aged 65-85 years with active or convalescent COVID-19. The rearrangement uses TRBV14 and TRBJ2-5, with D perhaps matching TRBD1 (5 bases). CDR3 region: CASSQDPGRETQYF. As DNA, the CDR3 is TGTGCCAGCAGCCAAGACCCAGGGCGAGAGACCCAGTACTTC. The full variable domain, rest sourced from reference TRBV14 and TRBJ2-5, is EAGVTQFPSHSVIEKGQTVTLRCDPISGHDNLYWYRRVMGKEIKFLLHFVKESKQDESGMPNNRFLAERTGGTYSTLKVQPAELEDSGVYFCASSQDPGRETQYFGPGTRLLVL.